The clone carrying this T cell receptor beta chain was picked up a small number of times. Its specificity is unknown. V lost 2 bases, J lost 5 bases, and 12 bases lay in between. This CDR3 has 14 residues. In germline, CDR1 is MNHEY, CDR2 SVGAGI. This entry belongs to a study of T-cell memory formation after mild COVID-19. Study-wide findings and caveats: Clones that contracted from day 15 to 85 were balanced CD4/CD8, while later expanders leaned CD4+.

TCRdb called the 5' RACE reads again in MiXCR, with one record for every CDR3 protein. The table includes 280,000 or so distinct CDR3 sequences, 15% to 20% detected once. This receptor was taken from a man aged 18 to 35 who had mild COVID-19 (a few samples of this study predate the infection). Cell type and time point are not known. The sample taken for sequencing was PBMCs or a T cell subset sorted from them (not recorded which). The V gene is TRBV6-5, the J gene TRBJ1-1, with a tentative D call TRBD1 (6 bases). CDR3 amino acids: CASSYTTGWTEAFF. In DNA form, the CDR3 reads TGTGCCAGCAGTTACACAACAGGGTGGACTGAAGCTTTCTTT.